This TCR beta chain appears in the sequencing data of a study of human thymus T cells. Sequencing used immunoSEQ multiplex PCR; TCRdb keeps in-frame clones, though not all of them. This sample has around 70,000 clones; over 85% occur once, and the top ten carry 0.03% to 0.035%. The J segment lost 0 bases and the V segment lost 3 bases, leaving 11 bases of the junction unmatched. Germline CDR1 MNHNS, CDR2 SASEGT. CDR3 length equals 20 residues. The study used thymus tissue resected during corrective heart surgery. The sequencing input was thymus tissue. This TCR was recovered from a girl under two years old with a congenital heart defect but otherwise immunologically healthy. The chain joins TRBV6-1 to TRBJ2-6; 10 nucleotides line up with TRBD1. The DNA for the CDR3 is TGTGCCAGCAGTGAGCCCTCCTGGACAGGGGGAGACTCTGGGGCCAACGTCCTGACTTTC. Its protein product is CASSEPSWTGGDSGANVLTF.